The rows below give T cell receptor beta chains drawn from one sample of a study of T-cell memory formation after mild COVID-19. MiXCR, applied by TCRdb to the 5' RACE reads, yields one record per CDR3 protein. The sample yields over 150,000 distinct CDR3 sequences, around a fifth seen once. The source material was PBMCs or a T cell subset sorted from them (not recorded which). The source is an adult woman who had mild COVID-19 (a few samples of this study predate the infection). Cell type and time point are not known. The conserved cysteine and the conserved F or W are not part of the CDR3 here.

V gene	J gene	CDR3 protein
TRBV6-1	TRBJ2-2	ASSEGTGNTGELF
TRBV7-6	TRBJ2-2	AGSQGRELF
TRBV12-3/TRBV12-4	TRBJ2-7	ASSLQRTSYEQY
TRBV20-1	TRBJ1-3	SARAQDSSGNTIY
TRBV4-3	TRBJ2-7	ASSQDTPSEQY
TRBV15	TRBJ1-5	ATSSSRGNQPQH
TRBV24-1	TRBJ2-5	ATSDNTGGAGQETQY
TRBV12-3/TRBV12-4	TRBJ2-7	ASSGLADEQY
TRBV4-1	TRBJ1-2	ASSQDPSYGYGYT
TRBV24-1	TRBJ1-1	ATRRGGRTEAF
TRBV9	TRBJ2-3	ASSVGSGSSGTDTQY
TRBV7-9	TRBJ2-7	ASSSPSAYEQY
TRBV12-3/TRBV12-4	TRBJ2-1	ASSDGGAAEQF
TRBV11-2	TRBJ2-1	ASSLVASNSYNEQF
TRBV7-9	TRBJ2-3	ASTSDRGIAGASTDTQY
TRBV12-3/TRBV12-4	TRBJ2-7	ASSPSLLGEQY
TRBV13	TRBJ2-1	ASSLGPVGTLGYNEQF
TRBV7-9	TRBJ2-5	ASSGAWQGAMETQY
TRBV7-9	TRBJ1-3	ASSLGRRDGNTIY
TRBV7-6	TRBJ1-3	ASSLAAGAGSGNTIY
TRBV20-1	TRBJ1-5	SARGELGFDQPQH
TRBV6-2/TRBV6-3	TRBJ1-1	ASSYSWDRGDTEAF
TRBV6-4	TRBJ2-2	ASSDDHLAATGELF
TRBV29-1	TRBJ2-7	SVELPDEGATYEQY